This T cell receptor (beta chain) was captured in a study of blood T cell repertoires in COVID-19. For the study at large: PBMCs, B-cell-depleted T cells, or T cells provided the cDNA or gDNA that made up the material.

In the original processing: Reference gene primer amplification in the assay estimated nucleated cell counts. The repertoire was sequenced with immunoSEQ multiplex PCR; TCRdb's copy has only in-frame clones and lacks some. That table furnishes V, J and clone size, whereas the DNA furnished D and trimming. The table lists around 230,000 clones, approximately 82% of them singletons, with roughly 2.7% in the top ten. The CDR3 runs to 14 residues. V lost 6 bases and J lost 4; bases outside the gene matches: 3. The origin of this receptor is a woman between 70 and 85 years old with active or convalescent COVID-19. This sequence joins TRBV5-3 and TRBJ2-3, with 12 bases lining up with TRBD2. TRBV5-3 is marked as an open reading frame, function uncertain. The sample was peripheral blood. The CDR3 is CARMLAGGPDTQYF. DNA for the CDR3: TGTGCCAGAATGCTAGCGGGGGGGCCAGATACGCAGTATTTT.